Detailed here is one T cell receptor (beta chain). Its antigen is undetermined. This sample was taken from a study of T cells in Graves' hyperthyroidism and ophthalmopathy. Patients were excluded because of uncontrolled infection, other autoimmune disease, pregnancy or lactation. Thyroid ultrasound and orbital computed tomography, with clinical symptoms and serum thyroxine and TRAb, informed diagnoses. This CDR3 is built from 14 residues. The V end lost 4 bases, the J end lost 5 bases, and 9 bases lay between the germline ends. In germline, CDR1 is LNHDA, CDR2 SQIVND (reference sequence). Regarding the study as a whole: Ophthalmopathy was separated from stable hyperthyroidism by a 13 V-J model.

Regions amplified from RNA transcripts were the TCR beta CDR3 regions. HTBI primers were used for first-round RT-PCR of the TCR CDR3. TCRdb reprocessed the multiplex PCR reads via MiXCR and lists one record per CDR3 protein. The repertoire has around 760,000 distinct CDR3 sequences, about a third of them found once; the top ten carry roughly 30%. The sequence derives from a woman aged 40 to 50 with Graves' hyperthyroidism. The sample was blood. The chain employs TRBV19 and TRBJ1-6, with D tentatively TRBD1 (5 bases). The CDR3 sequence is CASSKGTDNSPLHF. The CDR3 bases are TGTGCCAGTAGTAAGGGGACGGATAATTCACCCCTCCACTTT.